This TCR beta chain was obtained from a study of Graves' ophthalmopathy and Graves' hyperthyroidism. This clonotype was detected many times. Beta-chain TCR CDR3 regions were amplified from RNA transcripts. A first-round RT-PCR used HTBI primers, followed by a second-round multiplex PCR. MiXCR was run by TCRdb on the multiplex PCR reads, yielding one entry per CDR3 protein. The sample holds about 640,000 distinct CDR3 sequences; approximately 39% are singletons and the top ten take roughly 3.5%. The source of the PBMCs was 10 ml of fresh peripheral blood. Trimming shortened V by 6 bases and J by 4 bases, and 12 bases separated the two germline ends. The CDR3 runs to 14 residues.

The TCR originated in an adult man with Graves' ophthalmopathy. The source material was peripheral blood. The chain links TRBV12-3 or TRBV12-4 to TRBJ1-4, with a tentative D call TRBD1 (5 bases). CDR3 amino acids: CASSLREVNEKLFF. CDR3 bases: TGTGCCAGCAGCCTCAGGGAGGTTAATGAAAAACTGTTTTTT.